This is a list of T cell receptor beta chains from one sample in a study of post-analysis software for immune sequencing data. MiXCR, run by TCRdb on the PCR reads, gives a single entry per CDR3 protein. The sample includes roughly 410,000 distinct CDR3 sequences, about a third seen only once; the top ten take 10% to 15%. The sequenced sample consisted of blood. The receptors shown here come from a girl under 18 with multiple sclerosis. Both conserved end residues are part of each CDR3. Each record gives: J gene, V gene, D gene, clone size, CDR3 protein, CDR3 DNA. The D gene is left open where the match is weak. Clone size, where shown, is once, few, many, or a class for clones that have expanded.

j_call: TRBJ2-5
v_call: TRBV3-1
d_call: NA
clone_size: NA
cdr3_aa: CASSQSLQETQYF
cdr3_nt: TGTGCCAGCAGCCAGTCCCTTCAAGAGACCCAGTACTTC

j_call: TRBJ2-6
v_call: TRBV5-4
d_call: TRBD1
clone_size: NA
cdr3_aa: CASRLTGVGANVRTF
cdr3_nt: TGTGCCAGCCGCCTGACAGGGGTCGGGGCCAACGTCCGGACTTTC

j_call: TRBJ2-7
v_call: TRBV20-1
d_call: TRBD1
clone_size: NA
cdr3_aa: CSARVKPPDRTSYEQYF
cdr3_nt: TGCAGTGCTAGAGTGAAGCCTCCGGACAGGACATCCTACGAGCAGTACTTC

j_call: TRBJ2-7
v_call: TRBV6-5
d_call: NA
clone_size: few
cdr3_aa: CASRSRGPYEQYF
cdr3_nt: TGTGCCAGCAGATCGCGAGGGCCCTACGAGCAGTACTTC

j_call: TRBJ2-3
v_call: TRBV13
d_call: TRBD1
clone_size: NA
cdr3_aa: CASSFRQGADTQYF
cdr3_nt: TGTGCCAGCAGCTTCAGACAGGGGGCAGATACGCAGTATTTT

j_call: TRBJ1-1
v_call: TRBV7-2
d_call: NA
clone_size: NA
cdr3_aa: CASSLLNTAFF
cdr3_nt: TGTGCCAGCAGCTTACTCAACACGGCTTTCTTT

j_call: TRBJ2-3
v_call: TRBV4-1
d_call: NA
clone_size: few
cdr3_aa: CASSLSSTTQTQYF
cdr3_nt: TGCGCCAGCAGCCTGTCCTCGACTACTCAGACGCAGTATTTT

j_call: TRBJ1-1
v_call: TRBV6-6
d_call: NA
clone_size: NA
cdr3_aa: CASSSPPANTGAFF
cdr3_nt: TGTGCCAGCAGTTCTCCCCCCGCCAACACTGGAGCTTTCTTT

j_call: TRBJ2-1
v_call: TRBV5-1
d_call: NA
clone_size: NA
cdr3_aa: CASSLGGDSYNEQFF
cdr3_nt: TGCGCCAGCAGCTTGGGGGGGGACTCCTACAATGAGCAGTTCTTC

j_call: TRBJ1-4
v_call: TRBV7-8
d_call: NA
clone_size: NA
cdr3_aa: CASSVEFGVEKLFF
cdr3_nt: TGTGCCAGCAGCGTAGAGTTCGGGGTTGAAAAACTGTTTTTT

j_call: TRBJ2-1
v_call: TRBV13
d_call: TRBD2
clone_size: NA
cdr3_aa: CASSLRLAIHLSSYNEQFF
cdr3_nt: TGTGCCAGCAGCTTGCGACTAGCCATTCACCTTAGCTCCTACAATGAGCAGTTCTTC